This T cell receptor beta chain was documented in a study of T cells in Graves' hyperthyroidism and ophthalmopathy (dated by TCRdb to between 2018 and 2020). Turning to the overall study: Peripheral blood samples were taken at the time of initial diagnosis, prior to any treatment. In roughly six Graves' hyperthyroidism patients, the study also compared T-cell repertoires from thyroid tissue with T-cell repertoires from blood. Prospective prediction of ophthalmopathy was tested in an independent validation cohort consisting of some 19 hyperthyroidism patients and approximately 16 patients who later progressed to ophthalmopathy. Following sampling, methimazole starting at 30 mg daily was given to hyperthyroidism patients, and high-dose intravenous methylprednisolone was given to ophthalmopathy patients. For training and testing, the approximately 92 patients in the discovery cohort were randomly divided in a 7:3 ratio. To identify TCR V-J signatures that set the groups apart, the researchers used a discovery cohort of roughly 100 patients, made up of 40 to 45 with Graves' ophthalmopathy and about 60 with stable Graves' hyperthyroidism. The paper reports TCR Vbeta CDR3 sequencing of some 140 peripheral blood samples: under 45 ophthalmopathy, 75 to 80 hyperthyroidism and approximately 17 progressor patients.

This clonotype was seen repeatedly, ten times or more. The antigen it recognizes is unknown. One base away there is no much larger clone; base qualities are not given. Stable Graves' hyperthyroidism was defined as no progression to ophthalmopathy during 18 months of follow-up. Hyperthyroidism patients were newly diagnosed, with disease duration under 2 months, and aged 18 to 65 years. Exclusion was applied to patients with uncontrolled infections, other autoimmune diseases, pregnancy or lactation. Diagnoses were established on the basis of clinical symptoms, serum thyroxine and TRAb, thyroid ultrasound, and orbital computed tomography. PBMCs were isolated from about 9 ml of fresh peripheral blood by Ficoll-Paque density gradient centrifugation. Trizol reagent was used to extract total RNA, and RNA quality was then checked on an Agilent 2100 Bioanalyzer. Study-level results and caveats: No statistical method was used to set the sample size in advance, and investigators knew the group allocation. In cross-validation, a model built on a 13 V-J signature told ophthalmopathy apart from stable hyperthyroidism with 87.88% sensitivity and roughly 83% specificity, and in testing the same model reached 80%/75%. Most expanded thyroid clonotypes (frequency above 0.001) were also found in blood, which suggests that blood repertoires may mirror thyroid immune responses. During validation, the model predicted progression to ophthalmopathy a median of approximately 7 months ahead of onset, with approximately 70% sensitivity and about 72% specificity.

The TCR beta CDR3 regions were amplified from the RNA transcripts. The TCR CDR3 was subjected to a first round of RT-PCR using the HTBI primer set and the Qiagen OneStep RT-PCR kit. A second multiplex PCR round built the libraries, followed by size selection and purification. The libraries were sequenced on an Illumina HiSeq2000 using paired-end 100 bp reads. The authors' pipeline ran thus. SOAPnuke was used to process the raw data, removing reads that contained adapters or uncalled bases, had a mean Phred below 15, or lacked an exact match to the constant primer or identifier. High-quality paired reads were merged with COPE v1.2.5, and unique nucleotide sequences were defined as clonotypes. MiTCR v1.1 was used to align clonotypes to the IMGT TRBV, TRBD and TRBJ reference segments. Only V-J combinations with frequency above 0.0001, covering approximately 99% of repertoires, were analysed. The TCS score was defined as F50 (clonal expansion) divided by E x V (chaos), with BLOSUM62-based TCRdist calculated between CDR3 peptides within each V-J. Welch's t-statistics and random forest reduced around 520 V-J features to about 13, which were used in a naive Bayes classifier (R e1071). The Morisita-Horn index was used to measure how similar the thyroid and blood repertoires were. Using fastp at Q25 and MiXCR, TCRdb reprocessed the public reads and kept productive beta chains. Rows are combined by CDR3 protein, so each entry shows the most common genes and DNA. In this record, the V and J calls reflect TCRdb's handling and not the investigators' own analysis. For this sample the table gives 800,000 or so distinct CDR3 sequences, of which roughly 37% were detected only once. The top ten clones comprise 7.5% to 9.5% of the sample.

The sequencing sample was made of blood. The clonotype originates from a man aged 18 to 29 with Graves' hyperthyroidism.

The CDR3 is CASGGPGDTEAFF. The nucleotides are TGTGCCAGTGGCGGACCAGGGGACACTGAAGCTTTCTTT. Recombination connected TRBV19 to TRBJ1-1; the D gene is perhaps TRBD1, from 6 matching bases. The germline V gene (reference sequence) sets CDR1 to LNHDA and CDR2 to SQIVND. The CDR3 starts with the cysteine, ends with the phenylalanine, and has 13 residues. Only the CDR3 region is kept as DNA, spanning 39 bases read in frame from base 1. A distance of 13 bases separates the germline ends of V and J, which lose 8 bases and 3 bases respectively.